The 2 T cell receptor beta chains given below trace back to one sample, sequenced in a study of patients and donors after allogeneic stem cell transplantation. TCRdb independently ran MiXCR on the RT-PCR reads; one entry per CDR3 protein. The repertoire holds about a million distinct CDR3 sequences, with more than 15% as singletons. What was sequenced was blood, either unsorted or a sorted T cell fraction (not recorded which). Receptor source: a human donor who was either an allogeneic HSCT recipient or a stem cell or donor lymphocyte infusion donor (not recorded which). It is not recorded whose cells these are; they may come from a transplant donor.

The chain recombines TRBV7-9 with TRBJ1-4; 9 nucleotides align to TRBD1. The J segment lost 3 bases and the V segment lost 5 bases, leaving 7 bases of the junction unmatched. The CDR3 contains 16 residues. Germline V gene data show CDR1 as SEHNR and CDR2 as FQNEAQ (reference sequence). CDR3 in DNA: TGTGCCAGCAGCCTGGGACAGGGAGGATCTAATGAAAAACTGTTTTTT. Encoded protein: CASSLGQGGSNEKLFF.

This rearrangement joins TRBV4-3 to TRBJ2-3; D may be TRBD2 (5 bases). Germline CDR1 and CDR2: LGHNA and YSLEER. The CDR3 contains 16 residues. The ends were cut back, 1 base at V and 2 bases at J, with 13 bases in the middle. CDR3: CASSQGNVDSTDTQYF. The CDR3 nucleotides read TGCGCCAGCAGCCAAGGAAATGTGGACTCCACAGATACGCAGTATTTT.